These T cell receptor beta chains were read from a single sample in a study of blood T cell repertoires in COVID-19. Assay: immunoSEQ multiplex PCR; the TCRdb copy retains only in-frame clones and omits some. This table holds some 110,000 clones, 90% found once. The sample taken for sequencing was peripheral blood. All receptors derive from a human donor with active COVID-19. The donor label of this sample is uncertain. Both conserved end residues are part of each CDR3. A D gene is named only where the DNA matches it firmly. Clone size is shown for a subset of rows, as once, few, many or a class of expanded clone.

abundance	v_gene	d_gene	len	j_gene	CDR3aa	CDR3nt
NA	TRBV14	NA	13	TRBJ1-5	CASSQDLRQPQHF	TGTGCCAGCAGCCAAGATCTGAGGCAGCCCCAGCATTTT
NA	TRBV18	TRBD2	18	TRBJ2-3	CASSPAGAGGPYTDTQYF	TGTGCCAGCTCACCTGCTGGCGCGGGGGGGCCGTACACAGATACGCAGTATTTT
many	TRBV5-1	NA	14	TRBJ2-5	CASSLVGRAETQYF	TGCGCCAGCAGCTTGGTGGGCAGGGCCGAGACCCAGTACTTC
NA	TRBV19	TRBD1	15	TRBJ1-1	CASSDPRGHNTEAFF	TGTGCCAGTAGCGACCCCAGGGGGCATAACACTGAAGCTTTCTTT
NA	TRBV6-4	TRBD1	17	TRBJ2-7	CASSDRIGQDHSYEQYF	TGTGCCAGCAGTGACCGCATTGGACAGGACCACTCCTACGAGCAGTACTTC
NA	TRBV29-1	NA	15	TRBJ1-2	CSVEDRGHKYYGYTF	TGCAGCGTTGAAGATCGGGGACATAAGTACTATGGCTACACCTTC
NA	TRBV4-3	TRBD2	15	TRBJ2-5	CASSQAGGARETQYF	TGCGCCAGCAGCCAGGCCGGGGGGGCTAGGGAGACCCAGTACTTC
NA	TRBV5-1	NA	16	TRBJ1-3	CASSLAGTGTGNTIYF	TGCGCCAGCAGCTTGGCGGGAACAGGGACTGGAAACACCATATATTTT
NA	TRBV19	NA	13	TRBJ1-2	CASSRRGADGYTF	TGTGCCAGTAGCCGGCGGGGGGCCGATGGCTACACCTTC
many	TRBV5-1	TRBD2	17	TRBJ2-1	CASSFMGSRGVYNEQFF	TGCGCCAGCAGCTTTATGGGTTCGCGGGGGGTCTACAATGAGCAGTTCTTC
NA	TRBV30	NA	13	TRBJ1-2	CAGSGTSSYGYTF	TGTGCCGGGTCCGGGACTTCCAGCTATGGCTACACCTTC
NA	TRBV7-9	TRBD1	14	TRBJ1-2	CASSHGTGWYGYTF	TGTGCCAGCAGCCACGGGACAGGGTGGTATGGCTACACCTTC
NA	TRBV20-1	NA	14	TRBJ1-2	CSASPQGIDYGYTF	TGCAGTGCTAGTCCCCAGGGGATTGACTATGGCTACACCTTC
NA	TRBV7-2	TRBD1	15	TRBJ1-2	CASRGGTGRFYGYTF	TGTGCCAGCAGGGGAGGGACAGGGAGGTTTTATGGCTACACCTTC
few	TRBV4-1	NA	11	TRBJ1-1	CASSRDTEAFF	TGCGCCAGCAGCCGAGACACTGAAGCTTTCTTT
few	TRBV7-2	TRBD2	14	TRBJ2-3	CASSSSGGTDTQYF	TGTGCCAGCAGCTCTAGCGGGGGCACAGATACGCAGTATTTT
NA	TRBV6-1	NA	16	TRBJ2-1	CASSELLARTYNEQFF	TGTGCCAGCAGTGAATTGTTAGCTAGAACCTACAATGAGCAGTTCTTC
NA	TRBV4-1	NA	15	TRBJ2-5	CASSQESGSFETQYF	TGCGCCAGCAGCCAAGAATCGGGTAGCTTCGAGACCCAGTACTTC
NA	TRBV7-2	NA	13	TRBJ2-7	CASSLTRTYEQYF	TGTGCCAGCAGCCTCACCCGGACTTACGAGCAGTACTTC
NA	TRBV6-5	NA	15	TRBJ1-1	CASSYSRAGDTEAFF	TGTGCCAGCAGTTACTCGAGGGCAGGTGACACTGAAGCTTTCTTT
NA	TRBV28	NA	14	TRBJ1-2	CASSLWAGGYGYTF	TGTGCCAGCAGTTTATGGGCGGGCGGCTATGGCTACACCTTC
few	TRBV5-5	NA	14	TRBJ1-6	CASSRPQVRAPLHF	TGTGCCAGCAGCCGACCCCAGGTGCGGGCACCCCTCCACTTT
NA	TRBV18	NA	16	TRBJ1-1	CASSPSGTRVNTEAFF	TGTGCCAGCTCACCTTCCGGGACAAGGGTGAACACTGAAGCTTTCTTT
once	TRBV6-6	TRBD2	16	TRBJ2-5	CASSSNTEAGVETQYF	TGTGCCAGCAGTTCAAATACAGAAGCGGGGGTGGAGACCCAGTACTTC
once	TRBV6-1	NA	15	TRBJ2-5	CASSEYPGALETQYF	TGTGCCAGCAGTGAATATCCAGGGGCTTTGGAGACCCAGTACTTC
NA	TRBV6-6	NA	14	TRBJ1-1	CASSGHRADTEAFF	TGTGCCAGCAGTGGGCACAGGGCGGACACTGAAGCTTTCTTT
NA	TRBV9	NA	15	TRBJ1-2	CASSVDWGPNYGYTF	TGTGCCAGCAGCGTAGATTGGGGGCCTAACTATGGCTACACCTTC
NA	TRBV12-2	NA	17	TRBJ2-1	CASRPGLRDRRGNEQFF	TGTGCAAGTCGCCCGGGACTCCGGGACAGGAGAGGCAATGAGCAGTTCTTC
NA	TRBV2	NA	15	TRBJ1-6	CASSDPGGGISPLHF	TGTGCCAGCAGTGACCCGGGGGGCGGAATTTCACCCCTCCACTTT
NA	TRBV20-1	NA	11	TRBJ1-5	CSAREGGVQHF	TGCAGTGCTAGGGAAGGAGGTGTACAGCATTTT
NA	TRBV7-2	NA	13	TRBJ1-1	CASRVGRNTEAFF	TGTGCCAGCAGGGTGGGCAGAAACACTGAAGCTTTCTTT
NA	TRBV7-2	TRBD2	14	TRBJ2-7	CASRGGGGGYEQYF	TGTGCCAGCCGCGGGGGCGGGGGGGGGTACGAGCAGTACTTC
NA	TRBV30	NA	12	TRBJ1-2	CAWDSSLGGYTF	TGTGCCTGGGACAGTTCCTTGGGTGGCTACACCTTC
NA	TRBV28	NA	16	TRBJ2-3	CASRDAGGFSTDTQYF	TGTGCCAGCAGGGACGCAGGGGGGTTCAGCACAGATACGCAGTATTTT
NA	TRBV10-3	NA	16	TRBJ1-2	CAISEYGAISGDGYTF	TGTGCCATCAGTGAGTATGGCGCCATCTCCGGGGATGGCTACACCTTC
NA	TRBV9	NA	15	TRBJ2-5	CASSVEIGRQETQYF	TGTGCCAGCAGCGTAGAGATCGGCAGGCAAGAGACCCAGTACTTC
NA	TRBV2	TRBD2	15	TRBJ2-7	CASSLRLAGPTRLNF	TGTGCCAGCAGTCTTCGACTAGCGGGGCCTACTCGTCTGAACTTC
NA	TRBV6-5	NA	14	TRBJ2-7	CASSQRGKGSEQYF	TGTGCCAGCAGCCAACGGGGGAAGGGCTCCGAGCAGTACTTC
NA	TRBV5-1	NA	12	TRBJ1-3	CASSSEVNTIYF	TGCGCCAGCAGCTCCGAGGTGAACACCATATATTTT
NA	TRBV2	NA	14	TRBJ2-4	CASSETGAKNIQYF	TGTGCCAGCAGTGAAACGGGAGCCAAAAACATTCAGTACTTC
NA	TRBV6-5	TRBD1	14	TRBJ1-6	CASSYTGVEGSLHF	TGTGCCAGCAGTTACACAGGGGTGGAGGGATCCCTCCACTTT
NA	TRBV5-1	NA	14	TRBJ1-1	CASSLRGWVTEAFF	TGCGCCAGCAGCCTGCGAGGGTGGGTCACTGAAGCTTTCTTT
NA	TRBV27	NA	10	TRBJ1-1	CASTGGKAFF	TGTGCCAGCACGGGAGGGAAAGCTTTCTTT
NA	TRBV5-8	TRBD1	13	TRBJ1-1	CASSDRGNTEAFF	TGTGCCAGCTCGGACAGGGGAAACACTGAAGCTTTCTTT
NA	TRBV6-1	TRBD1	12	TRBJ1-2	CASSEGTVGYTF	TGTGCCAGCAGTGAGGGGACAGTTGGCTACACCTTC
NA	TRBV7-8	TRBD1	15	TRBJ2-7	CASEPGQGAFYEQYF	TGTGCCAGCGAACCCGGACAGGGGGCGTTCTACGAGCAGTACTTC
NA	TRBV6-5	NA	12	TRBJ1-1	CASRRAGTEAFF	TGTGCCAGTCGCAGGGCAGGAACTGAAGCTTTCTTT
once	TRBV2	NA	14	TRBJ2-7	CASSDRSSSYEQYF	TGTGCCAGCAGTGACCGGAGCAGCTCCTACGAGCAGTACTTC
NA	TRBV4-1	NA	13	TRBJ2-3	CASSQGHTDTQYF	TGCGCCAGCAGCCAAGGACACACAGATACGCAGTATTTT
NA	TRBV5-1	TRBD2	19	TRBJ2-4	CASSKGLAGDPIAKNIQYF	TGCGCCAGCAGCAAGGGACTAGCGGGGGACCCCATAGCCAAAAACATTCAGTACTTC
NA	TRBV5-4	NA	14	TRBJ1-4	CASSLGGVNEKLFF	TGTGCCAGCAGCTTGGGGGGGGTTAATGAAAAACTGTTTTTT
once	TRBV5-5	NA	15	TRBJ1-2	CASSLGQAANYGYTF	TGTGCCAGCAGCTTGGGACAGGCCGCTAACTATGGCTACACCTTC
NA	TRBV6-2/TRBV6-3	TRBD2	17	TRBJ2-2	CASSFSGGRSNTGELFF	TGTGCCAGCAGTTTTTCGGGGGGGCGATCGAACACCGGGGAGCTGTTTTTT
NA	TRBV5-8	TRBD1	17	TRBJ2-2	CASRPDRGQLGTGELFF	TGTGCCAGCAGACCCGACAGGGGGCAACTGGGCACCGGGGAGCTGTTTTTT
NA	TRBV29-1	NA	13	TRBJ2-1	CSVEPAGFNEQFF	TGCAGCGTTGAACCGGCAGGGTTCAATGAGCAGTTCTTC